These T cell receptor beta chains were read from a single sample in a study of T cells in Graves' hyperthyroidism and ophthalmopathy. MiXCR, run by TCRdb on the multiplex PCR reads, gives a single entry per CDR3 protein. The table records roughly 520,000 distinct CDR3 sequences, around a quarter of them present only once. Sequenced material: blood. The receptors originated from a woman aged 25 to 39 with Graves' ophthalmopathy. Each CDR3 is given with its conserved first and last residue. D genes are given only for firm matches. Clone size is not always given. Where it is, it says once, few, many or a class for expanded clones.

DNA | CDR3 | J | V | D | size
TGTGCCAGCCAAAATGGGGGACAGATGTACGAGCAGTACTTC | CASQNGGQMYEQYF | TRBJ2-7 | TRBV6-4 | TRBD1 | NA
TGTGCCAGCTTTAGATCAGGGGGAACCTACGAGCAGTACTTC | CASFRSGGTYEQYF | TRBJ2-7 | TRBV6-8 | TRBD1 | many
TGTGCCAGCTCACCCCGGGGCAGGGATTCACCCCTCCACTTT | CASSPRGRDSPLHF | TRBJ1-6 | TRBV18 | NA | NA
TGTGCCAGCAGTGACGGTCTGAACACTGAAGCTTTCTTT | CASSDGLNTEAFF | TRBJ1-1 | TRBV2 | NA | many
TGCAGCGTTGAGCGACAGGGGTATGGCTACACCTTC | CSVERQGYGYTF | TRBJ1-2 | TRBV29-1 | TRBD1 | many
TGTGCCAGCAGTTCCCCCCTAGGACAGGAGAAGAACACTGAAGCTTTCTTT | CASSSPLGQEKNTEAFF | TRBJ1-1 | TRBV27 | TRBD1 | many
TGTGCCAGCACCACTTTTATGGGACAAACGAACACTGAAGCTTTCTTT | CASTTFMGQTNTEAFF | TRBJ1-1 | TRBV5-6 | NA | NA
TGTGCCAACAGTTTAGAGAGGGTTTATGGCTACACCTTC | CANSLERVYGYTF | TRBJ1-2 | TRBV12-3/TRBV12-4 | NA | NA
TGTGCCAGCAGCCCGGACAGGGTCTACGAGCAGTACTTC | CASSPDRVYEQYF | TRBJ2-7 | TRBV27 | TRBD1 | many
TGTGCCAGCAGACAGGGAGGTTGGAACACCGGGGAGCTGTTTTTT | CASRQGGWNTGELFF | TRBJ2-2 | TRBV6-1 | NA | NA